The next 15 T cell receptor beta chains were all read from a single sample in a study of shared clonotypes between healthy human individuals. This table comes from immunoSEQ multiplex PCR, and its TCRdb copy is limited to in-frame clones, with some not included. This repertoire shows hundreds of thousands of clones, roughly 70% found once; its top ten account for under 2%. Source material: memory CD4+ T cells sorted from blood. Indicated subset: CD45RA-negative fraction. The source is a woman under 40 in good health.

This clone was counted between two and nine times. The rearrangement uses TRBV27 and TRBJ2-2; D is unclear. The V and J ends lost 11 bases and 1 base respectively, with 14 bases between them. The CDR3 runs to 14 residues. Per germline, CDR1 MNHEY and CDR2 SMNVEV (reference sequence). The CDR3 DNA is TGTGCCGCAGCTCTCGCGGAGAACACCGGGGAGCTGTTTTTT. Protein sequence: CAAALAENTGELFF.

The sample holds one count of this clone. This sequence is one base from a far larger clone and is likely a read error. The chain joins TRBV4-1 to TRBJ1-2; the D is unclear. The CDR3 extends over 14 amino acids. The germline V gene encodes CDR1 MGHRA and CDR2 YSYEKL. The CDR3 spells CAGSQARGDYGYTF. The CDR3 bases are TGCGCCGGCAGCCAAGCCCGAGGAGACTATGGCTACACCTTC.

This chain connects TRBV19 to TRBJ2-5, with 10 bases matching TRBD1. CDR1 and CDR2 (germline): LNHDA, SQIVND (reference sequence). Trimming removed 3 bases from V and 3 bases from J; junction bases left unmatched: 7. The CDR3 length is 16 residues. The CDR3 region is CASSIGDRGRKETQYF. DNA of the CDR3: TGTGCCAGTAGTATCGGGGACAGGGGCCGGAAAGAGACCCAGTACTTC.

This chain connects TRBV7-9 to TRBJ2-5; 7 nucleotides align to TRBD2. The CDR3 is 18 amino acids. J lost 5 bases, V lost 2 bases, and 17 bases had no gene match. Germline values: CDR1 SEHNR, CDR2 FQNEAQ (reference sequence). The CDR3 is CASSLRLVAGPRGETQYF. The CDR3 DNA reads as TGTGCCAGCAGCTTACGTCTGGTAGCGGGTCCTCGGGGGGAGACCCAGTACTTC.

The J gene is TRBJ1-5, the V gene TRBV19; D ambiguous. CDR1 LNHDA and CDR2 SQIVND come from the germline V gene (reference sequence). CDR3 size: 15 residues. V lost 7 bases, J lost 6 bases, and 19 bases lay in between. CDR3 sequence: CASKISDEVGQPQHF. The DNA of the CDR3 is TGTGCCAGTAAGATCTCGGACGAGGTCGGTCAGCCCCAGCATTTT.

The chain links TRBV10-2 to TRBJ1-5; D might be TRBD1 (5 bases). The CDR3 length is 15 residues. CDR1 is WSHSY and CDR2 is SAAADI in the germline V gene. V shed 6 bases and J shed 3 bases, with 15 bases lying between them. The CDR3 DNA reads TGCGCCAGCAGCGACATGACAGCTTACAATCAGCCCCAGCATTTT. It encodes CASSDMTAYNQPQHF.

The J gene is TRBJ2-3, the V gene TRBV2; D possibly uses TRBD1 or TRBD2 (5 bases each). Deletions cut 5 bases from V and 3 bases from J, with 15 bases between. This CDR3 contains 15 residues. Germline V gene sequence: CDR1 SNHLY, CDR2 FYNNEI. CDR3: CASSRDVLRTDTQYF. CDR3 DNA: TGTGCCAGCAGTCGGGACGTCCTAAGAACAGATACGCAGTATTTT. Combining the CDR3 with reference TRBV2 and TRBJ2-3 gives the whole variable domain EPEVTQTPSHQVTQMGQEVILRCVPISNHLYFYWYRQILGQKVEFLVSFYNNEISEKSEIFDDQFSVERPDGSNFTLKIRSTKLEDSAMYFCASSRDVLRTDTQYFGPGTRLTVL.

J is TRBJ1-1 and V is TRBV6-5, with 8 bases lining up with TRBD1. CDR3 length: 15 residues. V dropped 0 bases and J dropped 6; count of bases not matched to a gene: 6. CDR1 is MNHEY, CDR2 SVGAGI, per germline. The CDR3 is CASSYSTGDVSEAFF. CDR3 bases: TGTGCCAGCAGTTACTCGACAGGGGATGTATCTGAAGCTTTCTTT.

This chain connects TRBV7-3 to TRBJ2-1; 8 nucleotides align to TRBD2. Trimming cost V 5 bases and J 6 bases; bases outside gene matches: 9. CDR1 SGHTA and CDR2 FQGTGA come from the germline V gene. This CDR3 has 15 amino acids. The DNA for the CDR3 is TGTGCCAGCAGCCCGACGGGAGGGCCACGCAATGAGCAGTTCTTC. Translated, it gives CASSPTGGPRNEQFF.

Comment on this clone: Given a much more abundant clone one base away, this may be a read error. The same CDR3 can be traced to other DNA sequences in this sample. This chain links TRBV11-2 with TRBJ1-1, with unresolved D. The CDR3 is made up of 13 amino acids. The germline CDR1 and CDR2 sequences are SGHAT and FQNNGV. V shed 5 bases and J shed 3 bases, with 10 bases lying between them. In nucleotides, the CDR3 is TGTGCCAGCAGCCCTCAACGGGACACTGAAGCTTTCTTT. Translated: CASSPQRDTEAFF.

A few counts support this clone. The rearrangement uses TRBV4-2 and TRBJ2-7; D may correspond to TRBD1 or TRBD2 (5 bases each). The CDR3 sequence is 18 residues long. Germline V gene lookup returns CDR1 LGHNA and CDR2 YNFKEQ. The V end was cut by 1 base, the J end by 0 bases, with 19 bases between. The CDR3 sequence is CASSQGGFLRPFSYEQYF. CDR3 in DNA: TGTGCCAGCAGCCAAGGGGGGTTTTTGCGGCCTTTCTCCTACGAGCAGTACTTC.

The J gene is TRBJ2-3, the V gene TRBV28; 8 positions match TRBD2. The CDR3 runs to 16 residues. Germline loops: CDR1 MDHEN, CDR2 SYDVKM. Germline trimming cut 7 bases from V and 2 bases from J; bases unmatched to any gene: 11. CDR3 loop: CASTKLGGGYTDTQYF. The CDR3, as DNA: TGTGCCAGCACCAAACTCGGGGGGGGCTACACAGATACGCAGTATTTT.

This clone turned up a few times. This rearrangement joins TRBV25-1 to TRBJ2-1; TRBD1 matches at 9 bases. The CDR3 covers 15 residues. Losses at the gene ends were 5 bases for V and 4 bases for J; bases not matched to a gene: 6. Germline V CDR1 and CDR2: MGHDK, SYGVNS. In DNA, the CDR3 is TGTGCCAGCAGTAAGGGACAGGGAAGATACAATGAGCAGTTCTTC. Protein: CASSKGQGRYNEQFF.

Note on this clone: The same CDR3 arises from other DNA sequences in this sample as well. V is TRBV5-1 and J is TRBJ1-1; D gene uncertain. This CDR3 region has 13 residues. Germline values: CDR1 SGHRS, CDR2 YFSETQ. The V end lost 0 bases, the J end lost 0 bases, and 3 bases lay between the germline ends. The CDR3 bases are TGCGCCAGCAGCTTGGTTCTGAACACTGAAGCTTTCTTT. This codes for CASSLVLNTEAFF.

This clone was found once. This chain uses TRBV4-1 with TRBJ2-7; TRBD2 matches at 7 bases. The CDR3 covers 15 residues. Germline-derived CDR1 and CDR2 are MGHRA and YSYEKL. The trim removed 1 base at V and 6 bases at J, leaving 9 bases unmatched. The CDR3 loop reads CASSQAPAGGSEQYF. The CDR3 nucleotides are TGCGCCAGCAGCCAAGCCCCGGCCGGCGGGAGCGAGCAGTACTTC.